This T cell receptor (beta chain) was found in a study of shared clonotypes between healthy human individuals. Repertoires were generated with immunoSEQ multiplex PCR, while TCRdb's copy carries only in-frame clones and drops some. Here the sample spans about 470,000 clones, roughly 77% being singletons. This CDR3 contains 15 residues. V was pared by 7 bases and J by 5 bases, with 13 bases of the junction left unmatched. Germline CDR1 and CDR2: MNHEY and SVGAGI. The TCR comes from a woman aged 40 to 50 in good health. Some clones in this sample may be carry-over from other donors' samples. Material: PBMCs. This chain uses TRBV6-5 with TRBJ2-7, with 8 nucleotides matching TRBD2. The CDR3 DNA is TGTGCCAGCACACCCGCGACGGGAGGGGCCCACGAGCAGTACTTC. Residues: CASTPATGGAHEQYF.